This T cell receptor (beta chain) was captured by sequencing in a study of CD8 T cells in ankylosing spondylitis. Study results and limitations: In synovial fluid and blood from reactive arthritis, some motif variants were previously reported. For ankylosing spondylitis blood, a TCR beta motif of under ten highly homologous variants appeared characteristic. The disease-linked clones had a CD8+ phenotype and low blood frequencies. Reportedly, matched ankylosing spondylitis synovial fluid was significantly enriched for disease-linked clones.

Points on this clonotype: What it binds is unknown.

With molecular barcodes, quantitative 5'-RACE was used to make the TCR beta libraries. From the 5' RACE reads, TCRdb called clonotypes with MiXCR, one entry per CDR3 protein. The sample holds over 700,000 distinct CDR3 sequences, around a fifth seen once. This CDR3 comprises 14 residues. V gave up 1 base and J gave up 1 base, with 7 bases separating them. The V gene's germline CDR1 is LGHNA and CDR2 YNFKEQ. The clonotype was recovered from a male donor with ankylosing spondylitis. Input material: blood, either unsorted or a sorted T cell fraction (not recorded which). This chain connects TRBV4-2 to TRBJ2-5; either TRBD1 or TRBD2 may fit D (6 bases each). CDR3 coding DNA: TGTGCCAGCAGCCAAGGGGGGGCCCAAGAGACCCAGTACTTC. Translated: CASSQGGAQETQYF.